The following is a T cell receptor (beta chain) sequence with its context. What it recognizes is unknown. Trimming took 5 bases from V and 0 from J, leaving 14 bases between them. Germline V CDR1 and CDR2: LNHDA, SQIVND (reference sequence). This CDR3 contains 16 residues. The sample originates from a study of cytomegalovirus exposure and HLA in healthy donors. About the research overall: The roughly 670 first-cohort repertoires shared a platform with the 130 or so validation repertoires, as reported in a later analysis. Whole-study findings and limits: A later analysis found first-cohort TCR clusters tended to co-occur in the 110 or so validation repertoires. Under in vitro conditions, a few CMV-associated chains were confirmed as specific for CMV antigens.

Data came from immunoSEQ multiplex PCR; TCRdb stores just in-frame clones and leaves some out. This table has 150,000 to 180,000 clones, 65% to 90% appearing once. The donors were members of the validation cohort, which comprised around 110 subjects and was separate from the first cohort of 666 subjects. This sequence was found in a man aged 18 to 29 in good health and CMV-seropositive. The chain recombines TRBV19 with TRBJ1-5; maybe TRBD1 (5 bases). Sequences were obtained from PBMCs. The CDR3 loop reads CASSVATEYSNQPQHF. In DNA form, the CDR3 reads TGTGCCAGTAGTGTCGCGACAGAGTATAGCAATCAGCCCCAGCATTTT.